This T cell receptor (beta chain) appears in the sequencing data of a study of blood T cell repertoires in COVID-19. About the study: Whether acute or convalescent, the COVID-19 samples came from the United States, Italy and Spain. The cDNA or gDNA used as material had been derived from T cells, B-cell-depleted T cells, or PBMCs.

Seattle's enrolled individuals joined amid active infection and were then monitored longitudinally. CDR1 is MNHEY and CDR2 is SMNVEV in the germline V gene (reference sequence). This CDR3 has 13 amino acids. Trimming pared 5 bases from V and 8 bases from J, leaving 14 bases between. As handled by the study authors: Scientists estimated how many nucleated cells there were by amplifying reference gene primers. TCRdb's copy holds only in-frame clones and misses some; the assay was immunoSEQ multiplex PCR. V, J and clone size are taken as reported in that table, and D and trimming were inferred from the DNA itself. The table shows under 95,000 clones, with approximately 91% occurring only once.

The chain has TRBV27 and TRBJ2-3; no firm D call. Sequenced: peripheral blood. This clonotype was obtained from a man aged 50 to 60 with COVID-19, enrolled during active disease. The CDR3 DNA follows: TGTGCCAGCAGTCCAATGCGGCAGAGTACGCAGTATTTT. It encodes CASSPMRQSTQYF.